This paragraph covers one TCR beta chain sequence. The sample is drawn from a study of blood T cells in healthy people across ages. The CDR3 consists of 16 residues. CDR1 and CDR2 from the germline V gene are KGHDR and SFDVKD. A second roughly 6 to 12 cycle PCR used barcoded and J-beta primers. TCRdb reprocessed the 5' RACE reads via MiXCR and lists one record per CDR3 protein. The sample has 500,000 to 650,000 distinct CDR3 sequences; about 27% are singletons. This sample also appeared in a second study, on T cells of mothers and their children.

This receptor was obtained from a boy between 2 and 10 years old in good health. Sequencing was carried out using blood. The V call is TRBV24-1, the J call TRBJ2-7; 13 bases match TRBD2. The DNA end favors TRBJ2-1, so the J call may be wrong. CDR3 loop: CATSDLKLAGGYEQFF. CDR3 nucleotide sequence: TGTGCCACCAGTGATTTGAAACTAGCGGGAGGGTATGAGCAGTTCTTC.